A selection of T cell receptor beta chains follows, all from one sample in a study of blood T cell repertoires in COVID-19. Profiled with immunoSEQ multiplex PCR; TCRdb holds only in-frame clones, not every one. The table has some 140,000 clones, about four fifths seen once; the top ten hold about 10%. Specimen: PBMCs or T cells enriched from blood (not recorded which). Receptors were obtained from a man aged 50-59 years who had recovered from COVID-19. CDR3s include the opening cysteine and the closing phenylalanine or tryptophan. A D gene is named only where the DNA matches it firmly. Not every row has a clone size; where given, it reads once, few, many or a size class.

clone size,J gene,V gene,D gene,CDR3 protein,CDR3 DNA
-,TRBJ1-6,TRBV5-3,-,CARSPSDSNSPLHF,TGTGCCAGAAGCCCTTCCGACAGTAATTCACCCCTCCACTTT
-,TRBJ1-3,TRBV28,-,CASSPRGLGGNTIYF,TGTGCCAGCAGTCCTAGGGGTCTAGGAGGAAACACCATATATTTT
-,TRBJ2-5,TRBV4-3,-,CASSQEREQGGRGQETQYF,TGCGCCAGCAGCCAAGAAAGGGAACAGGGGGGGAGAGGGCAAGAGACCCAGTACTTC
-,TRBJ2-5,TRBV27,-,CASSDGQPGGETQYF,TGTGCCAGCAGCGACGGACAGCCGGGTGGAGAGACCCAGTACTTC
-,TRBJ1-1,TRBV5-4,-,CASSLNVRGGTEAFF,TGTGCCAGCAGCTTGAACGTTAGAGGGGGCACTGAAGCTTTCTTT
-,TRBJ1-6,TRBV11-2,-,CASSLNPGDNSPLHF,TGTGCCAGCAGCTTAAATCCAGGGGATAATTCACCCCTCCACTTT
-,TRBJ2-5,TRBV5-4,-,CASSLPLVETQYF,TGTGCCAGCAGCTTGCCACTAGTGGAGACCCAGTACTTC
-,TRBJ1-6,TRBV9,TRBD1,CASSPRTGGNSPLHF,TGTGCCAGCAGCCCCCGGACAGGGGGCAATTCACCCCTCCACTTT
once,TRBJ1-2,TRBV18,-,CASSPPGEGYTF,TGTGCCAGCTCACCACCTGGGGAGGGCTACACCTTC
-,TRBJ1-2,TRBV27,-,CASSFTYRDGYTF,TGTGCCAGCAGTTTCACCTACAGGGACGGCTACACCTTC
-,TRBJ1-6,TRBV18,TRBD1,CASHQGQPYNSPLHF,TGTGCCAGCCACCAGGGACAGCCTTATAATTCACCCCTCCACTTT
-,TRBJ1-3,TRBV14,-,CASSRNPPQGWAGNTIYF,TGTGCCAGCAGTCGAAACCCCCCACAGGGATGGGCTGGAAACACCATATATTTT
-,TRBJ1-2,TRBV18,-,CASSPQGEGGYTF,TGTGCCAGCTCACCACAAGGGGAGGGCGGCTACACCTTC
-,TRBJ1-6,TRBV4-3,-,CASSQDWAGAGSPLHF,TGCGCCAGCAGCCAAGATTGGGCAGGGGCGGGTTCACCCCTCCACTTT
-,TRBJ1-5,TRBV18,TRBD1,CASSTNRGNQPQHF,TGTGCCAGCTCAACGAACAGGGGGAATCAGCCCCAGCATTTT
-,TRBJ1-1,TRBV18,-,CASSPITGGGARDTEAFF,TGTGCCAGCTCACCTATAACCGGCGGGGGCGCGAGGGACACTGAAGCTTTCTTT
once,TRBJ1-1,TRBV30,-,CAWSVPGEAFF,TGTGCCTGGAGTGTACCGGGTGAAGCTTTCTTT
-,TRBJ1-6,TRBV5-8,TRBD1,CASSWTGTFSNSPLHF,TGTGCCAGCAGCTGGACAGGGACATTCTCTAATTCACCCCTCCACTTT
-,TRBJ2-1,TRBV5-1,TRBD1,CASSLLGQGGATYNEQFF,TGCGCCAGCAGCTTGCTGGGACAGGGTGGGGCAACCTACAATGAGCAGTTCTTC
-,TRBJ1-2,TRBV5-1,-,CASSLDVGGIGYGYTF,TGCGCCAGCAGCTTAGACGTCGGGGGAATTGGCTATGGCTACACCTTC
few,TRBJ1-1,TRBV27,TRBD1,CASSLTGVNTEAFF,TGTGCCAGCAGCTTGACAGGGGTGAACACTGAAGCTTTCTTT
-,TRBJ1-5,TRBV15,TRBD1,CATSRGTGARPQHF,TGTGCCACCAGCAGGGGGACAGGCGCCCGGCCCCAGCATTTT
-,TRBJ2-1,TRBV2,-,CASSEDGGSKHEQFF,TGTGCCAGCAGTGAAGATGGCGGTAGCAAGCATGAGCAGTTCTTC
few,TRBJ2-1,TRBV4-2,-,CASSQVGRAAGNEQFF,TGTGCCAGCAGCCAAGTTGGCAGGGCGGCAGGCAATGAGCAGTTCTTC
-,TRBJ2-5,TRBV6-2/TRBV6-3,-,CASSYSLAAQETQYF,TGTGCCAGCAGTTACTCGTTGGCTGCCCAAGAGACCCAGTACTTC
-,TRBJ2-1,TRBV18,TRBD1,CASSPLDRAVHEQFF,TGTGCCAGCTCACCACTGGACAGGGCTGTCCATGAGCAGTTCTTC
-,TRBJ1-2,TRBV19,-,CATRARDYGYTF,TGTGCCACACGGGCCAGGGACTATGGCTACACCTTC
-,TRBJ2-6,TRBV6-2/TRBV6-3,-,CASSYVGRGHGANVLTF,TGTGCCAGCAGTTACGTGGGCAGGGGACATGGGGCCAACGTCCTGACTTTC
-,TRBJ2-2,TRBV5-4,-,CASSLTSGELFF,TGTGCCAGCAGCTTGACGAGCGGGGAGCTGTTTTTT
medium-sized,TRBJ2-2,TRBV19,-,CASSIGYGQRTGELFF,TGTGCCAGTAGTATAGGCTACGGACAACGAACCGGGGAGCTGTTTTTT
-,TRBJ1-1,TRBV5-1,TRBD1,CASSFGQGNTEAFF,TGCGCCAGCAGCTTTGGACAGGGGAACACTGAAGCTTTCTTT